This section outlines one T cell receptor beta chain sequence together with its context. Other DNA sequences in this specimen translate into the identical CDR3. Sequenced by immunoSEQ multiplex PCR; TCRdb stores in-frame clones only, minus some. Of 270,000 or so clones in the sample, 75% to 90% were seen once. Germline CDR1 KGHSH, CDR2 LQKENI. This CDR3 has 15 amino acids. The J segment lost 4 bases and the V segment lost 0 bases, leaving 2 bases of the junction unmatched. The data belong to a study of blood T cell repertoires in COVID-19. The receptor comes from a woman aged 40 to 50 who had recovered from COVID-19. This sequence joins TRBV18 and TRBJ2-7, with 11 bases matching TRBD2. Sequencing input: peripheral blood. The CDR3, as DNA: TGTGCCAGCTCACCACCCGGGACTAGCGGTTACGAGCAGTACTTC. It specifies CASSPPGTSGYEQYF.